This record covers a single T cell receptor beta chain. TCR beta sequences were obtained from blood CD8+ and CD4+ T cells. Negative magnetic isolation gave CD8+ and CD4+ cells; FACS enriched CD8+ TEMRA. The sample comes from a study of CD8 T cells in Susac syndrome. This CDR3 has 14 residues. Losses at the gene ends were 5 bases for V and 7 bases for J; bases not matched to a gene: 9. The germline gives CDR1 MNHEY, CDR2 SMNVEV (reference sequence). RNA amounts of about 0.5 to 1 ug underwent reverse transcription with random hexamers. Amplification of TCR beta CDR3 across 54 Vbeta and 13 Jbeta was performed with immunoSEQ multiplex PCR. From the immunoSEQ multiplex PCR reads, TCRdb called clonotypes with MiXCR, one entry per CDR3 protein. The table records about 69,000 distinct CDR3 sequences, 85% to 95% of them present only once.

Sequenced material: CD8+ T cells from PBMCs. This sequence originates from a human donor in good health. J is TRBJ1-2 and V is TRBV27; 8 bases map to TRBD1. This chain's CDR3 is CASSPWTGIFGYTF. The CDR3 coding sequence is TGTGCCAGCAGTCCCTGGACAGGGATTTTTGGCTACACCTTC.